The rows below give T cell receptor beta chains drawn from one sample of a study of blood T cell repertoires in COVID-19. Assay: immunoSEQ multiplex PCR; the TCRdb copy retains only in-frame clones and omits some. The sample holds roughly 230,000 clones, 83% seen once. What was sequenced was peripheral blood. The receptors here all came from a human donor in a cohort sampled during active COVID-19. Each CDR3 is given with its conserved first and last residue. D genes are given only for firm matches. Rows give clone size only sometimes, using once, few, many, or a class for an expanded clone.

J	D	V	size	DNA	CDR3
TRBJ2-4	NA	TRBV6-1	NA	TGTGCCAGCAGTGAAGCCCCCGGGACAAACTTAGCCAAAAACATTCAGTACTTC	CASSEAPGTNLAKNIQYF
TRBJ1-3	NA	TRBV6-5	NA	TGTGCCAGCAGTAGGGGATACGGAAACACCATATATTTT	CASSRGYGNTIYF
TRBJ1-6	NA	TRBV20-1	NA	TGCAGTGCTAGTCTTGGAGGGCGGGGGAATTCACCCCTCCACTTT	CSASLGGRGNSPLHF
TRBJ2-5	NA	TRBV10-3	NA	TGTGCCATGGGGAAAGGGGCCGAAGAGACCCAGTACTTC	CAMGKGAEETQYF
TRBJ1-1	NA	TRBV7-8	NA	TGTGCCAGCAGCTTATACGGCGGGCCGAACACTGAAGCTTTCTTT	CASSLYGGPNTEAFF
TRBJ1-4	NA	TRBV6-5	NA	TGTGCCAGCAGTTACTCGAGGGCGTTCGGAAATGAAAAACTGTTTTTT	CASSYSRAFGNEKLFF
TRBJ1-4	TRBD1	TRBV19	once	TGTGCCAGTTCCGGACAGGGGGCGCGTAGGTCTAATGAAAAACTGTTTTTT	CASSGQGARRSNEKLFF
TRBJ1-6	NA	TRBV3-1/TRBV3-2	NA	TGTGCCAGCAGCCAACAGTGGGAGGACATGAGCTCCTATAATTCACCCCTCCACTTT	CASSQQWEDMSSYNSPLHF
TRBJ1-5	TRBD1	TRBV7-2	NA	TGTGCCAGCAGCTCGGGACAGTTTGCGCCCCAGCATTTT	CASSSGQFAPQHF
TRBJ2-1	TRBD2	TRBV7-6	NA	TGTGCCAGCAGCTTAACCCCCCCTAGCGGGGGGACTTACAATGAGCAGTTCTTC	CASSLTPPSGGTYNEQFF
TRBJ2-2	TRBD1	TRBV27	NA	TGTGCCAGCATCCCCGGATGGGGACAGGGGAAGACCGGGGAGCTGTTTTTT	CASIPGWGQGKTGELFF
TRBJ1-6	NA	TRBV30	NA	TGTGCCTGGAGTGTAGGGGCAGGGGCTAATTCACCCCTCCACTTT	CAWSVGAGANSPLHF
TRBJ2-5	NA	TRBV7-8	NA	TGTGCCAGCAGCTTAGCCCTAGGGAGGACCCAGTACTTC	CASSLALGRTQYF
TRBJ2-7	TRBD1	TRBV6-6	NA	TGTGCCAGCATCGGGGGACAGGGTTCCTACGAGCAGTACTTC	CASIGGQGSYEQYF
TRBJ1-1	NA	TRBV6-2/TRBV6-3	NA	TGTGCCAGCAGTTACGCGGGGGCAGCGAACACTGAAGCTTTCTTT	CASSYAGAANTEAFF
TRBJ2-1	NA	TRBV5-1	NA	TGCGCCAGCAGCTTAGGGAGTCCCTCCTACAATGAGCAGTTCTTC	CASSLGSPSYNEQFF
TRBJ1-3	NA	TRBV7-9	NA	TGTGCCAGCAGCCCCCGAGGCTCGACGACTGGAAACACCATATATTTT	CASSPRGSTTGNTIYF
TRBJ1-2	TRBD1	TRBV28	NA	TGTGCCAGCAGTTTGATTACAGGGGTTGGTGGCTACACCTTC	CASSLITGVGGYTF
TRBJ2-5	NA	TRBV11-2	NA	TGTGCCAGCAGCTTAGATAAGAAGGACAGCCAAGAGACCCAGTACTTC	CASSLDKKDSQETQYF
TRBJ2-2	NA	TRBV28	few	TGTGCCAGCAGTTTGGTACAGGCCCCCACCGGGGAGCTGTTTTTT	CASSLVQAPTGELFF
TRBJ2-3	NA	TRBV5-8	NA	TGTGCCAGCAGCTTGGCACAGGGCACAGATACGCAGTATTTT	CASSLAQGTDTQYF
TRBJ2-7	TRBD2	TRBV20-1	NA	TGCAGTGCTAGTCCCCCTAGCGGTAAGAACGAGCAGTACTTC	CSASPPSGKNEQYF
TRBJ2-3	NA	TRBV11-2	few	TGTGCCAGCAGCCCGTCTCCGGTGAGCACAGATACGCAGTATTTT	CASSPSPVSTDTQYF
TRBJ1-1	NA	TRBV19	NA	TGTGCCAGTACCACCGGAGGACCTGAAGCTTTCTTT	CASTTGGPEAFF
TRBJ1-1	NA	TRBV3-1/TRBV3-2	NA	TGTGCCAGCAGCCAAAGGGCGGAGGGCGCTGAAGCTTTCTTT	CASSQRAEGAEAFF
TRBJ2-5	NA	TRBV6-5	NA	TGTGCCAGCAGTCGGACTGGCAACCAAGAGACCCAGTACTTC	CASSRTGNQETQYF
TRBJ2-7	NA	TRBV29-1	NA	TGCAGCGTTGTATCTCTCGGGTCCGGCTACGAGCAGTACTTC	CSVVSLGSGYEQYF
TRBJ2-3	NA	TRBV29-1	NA	TGCAGCGTAGCAGTGACAGGCCCTTGGGATACGCAGTATTTT	CSVAVTGPWDTQYF
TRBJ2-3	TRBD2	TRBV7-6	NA	TGTGCCAGCAGCCCTACTAGCGGGAGCCCAGATACGCAGTATTTT	CASSPTSGSPDTQYF
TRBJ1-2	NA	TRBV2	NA	TGTGCCAGCAGTGCAGACTATGGCTACACCTTC	CASSADYGYTF
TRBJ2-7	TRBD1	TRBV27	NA	TGTGCCAGCAGTTTCTCCGGGACAGCCTACGAGCAGTACTTC	CASSFSGTAYEQYF
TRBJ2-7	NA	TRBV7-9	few	TGTGCCAGCAGCTTAGAGGGAGCCTACGAGCAGTACTTC	CASSLEGAYEQYF
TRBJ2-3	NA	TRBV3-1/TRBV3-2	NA	TGTGCCAGCAGCCCAGGGTCCCTAAGGGCAGATACGCAGTATTTT	CASSPGSLRADTQYF
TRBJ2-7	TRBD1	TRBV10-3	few	TGTGCCATCAAAGGACAGGGGAACTACGAGCAGTACTTC	CAIKGQGNYEQYF
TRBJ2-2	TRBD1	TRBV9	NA	TGTGCCAGCAGCGCCGGGACAGGGGTCTACACCGGGAAGCTGTTTTTT	CASSAGTGVYTGKLFF
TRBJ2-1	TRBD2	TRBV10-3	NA	TGTGCCATCAGTGGGACTAGCGGGAGCTCCTACAATGAGCAGTTCTTC	CAISGTSGSSYNEQFF
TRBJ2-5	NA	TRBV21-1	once	TGTGCCAGCATCCGGACTAGCGGGGAGATAAAGACCCAGTACTTC	CASIRTSGEIKTQYF
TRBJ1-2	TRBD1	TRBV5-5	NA	TGTGCCAGCAGCCCCACGGACAGGGCACTGGGCTATGGCTACACCTTC	CASSPTDRALGYGYTF
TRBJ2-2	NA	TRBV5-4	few	TGTGCCAGCAGCTTTGATCGGACCGGGGAGCTGTTTTTT	CASSFDRTGELFF
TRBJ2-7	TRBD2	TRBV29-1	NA	TGCAGCGTTGTGAGGCCACTAGCGGGAGGCCCCTACGAGCAGTACTTC	CSVVRPLAGGPYEQYF
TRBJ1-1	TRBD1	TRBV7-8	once	TGTGCCAGCAGCTCATACAGGGGGAACACTGAAGCTTTCTTT	CASSSYRGNTEAFF
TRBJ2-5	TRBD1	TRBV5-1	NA	TGCGCCAGCAGTTCGACAGGGGTTAAAGAGACCCAGTACTTC	CASSSTGVKETQYF
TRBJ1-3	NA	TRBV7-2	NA	TGTGCCAGCACCCAGGGGTTCTCTAGGGGAAACACCATATATTTT	CASTQGFSRGNTIYF
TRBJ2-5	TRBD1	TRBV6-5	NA	TGTGCCAGCAGCCCAGGACAGGGGACCGGAGAGACCCAGTACTTC	CASSPGQGTGETQYF
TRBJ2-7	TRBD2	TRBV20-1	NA	TGCAGTGCTAGTCCGGCTAGCGGGTCCTACGAGCAGTACTTC	CSASPASGSYEQYF
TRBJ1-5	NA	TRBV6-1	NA	TGTGCCAGCAGTGAAAACAGAGGGCAGCCCCAGCATTTT	CASSENRGQPQHF
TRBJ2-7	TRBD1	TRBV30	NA	TGTGCCTGGTTCAGGGGGAGCGAGCAGTACTTC	CAWFRGSEQYF
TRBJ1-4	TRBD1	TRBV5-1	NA	TGCGCCAGCAGCCCGGGACAGGGTTGGGAAAAACTGTTTTTT	CASSPGQGWEKLFF
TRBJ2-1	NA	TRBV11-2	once	TGTGCCAGTGGGGGTAGCGGTTCCTCTAGCTCCTACAATGAGCAGTTCTTC	CASGGSGSSSSYNEQFF
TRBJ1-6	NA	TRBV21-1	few	TGTGCCAGCAGCAAACGAGTTACTAATTCACCCCTCCACTTT	CASSKRVTNSPLHF
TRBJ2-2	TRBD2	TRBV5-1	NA	TGCGCCAGCAGTCCGACTAGCGGACTAGCGAACACCGGGGAGCTGTTTTTT	CASSPTSGLANTGELFF
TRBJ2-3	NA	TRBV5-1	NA	TGCGCCAGCAGCTTGGGGGAGGTTGGCACAGATACGCAGTATTTT	CASSLGEVGTDTQYF
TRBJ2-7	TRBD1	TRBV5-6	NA	TGTGCCAGCAGCTTAGGAGACAGGGTCTACGAGCAGTACTTC	CASSLGDRVYEQYF
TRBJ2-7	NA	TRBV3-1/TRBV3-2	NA	TGTGCCAGCAGCCAAGATCGAGGAATCGAGCAGTACTTC	CASSQDRGIEQYF
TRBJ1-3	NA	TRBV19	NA	TGTGCCAGTAGTACCCAACGGGGCGCGGGAGGAAACACCATATATTTT	CASSTQRGAGGNTIYF